This TCR beta chain was retrieved from a study of blood T cell repertoires in COVID-19. Study information: Both acute and convalescent COVID-19 samples were obtained from the United States, Italy and Spain.

Per the study methods: Amplification of reference gene primers was used by the study to estimate nucleated cell counts. The method was immunoSEQ multiplex PCR; TCRdb's version includes in-frame clones alone and lacks a portion of them. The V and J calls and clone size are taken from that table; D and trimming were inferred from the DNA. The repertoire holds some 170,000 clones, with around 90% as singletons. Between the trimmed V and J ends, which lost 3 bases and 4 bases, there was a span of 13 bases. CDR1 is SNHLY, CDR2 FYNNEI, per germline. This CDR3 has 15 residues. Sequencing input: peripheral blood. This TCR derives from a woman aged 45-59 years with acute or convalescent COVID-19. The V gene is TRBV2, the J gene TRBJ2-1; maybe TRBD2 (6 bases). As DNA, the CDR3 is TGTGCCAGCAGTGAGAAATTAGCGGTTTACAATGAGCAGTTCTTC. It yields the protein CASSEKLAVYNEQFF.